This TCR beta chain was captured by sequencing in a study of blood T cell repertoires in COVID-19. Background on the study: Some COVID-19 samples were acute and others convalescent; all came from the United States, Italy and Spain. PBMCs, B-cell-depleted T cells, or T cells provided the cDNA or gDNA that made up the material.

The ends were cut back, 6 bases at V and 8 bases at J, with 9 bases in the middle. Germline values: CDR1 KGHDR, CDR2 SFDVKD. CDR3 length: 11 residues. Original methodology: It was from reference gene primer amplification that nucleated cell counts were estimated. Produced via immunoSEQ multiplex PCR; TCRdb's table is partial and in-frame only. The DNA was the basis for D and trimming; V, J and clone size are from that table. The data hold about 270,000 clones, with 80% to 90% observed a single time. The chain carries TRBV24-1 and TRBJ1-1, with a tentative D call TRBD1 (5 bases). The sequence came from a woman in her seventies with acute or convalescent COVID-19. The sample comprised peripheral blood. Written as DNA, the CDR3 is TGTGCCACCAGTCCCCCAGGGGAAGCTTTCTTT. This encodes CATSPPGEAFF.